This T cell receptor beta chain was captured by sequencing in a study of beta chain features in type 1 diabetes. Background on the study: Examined across all samples were some 99 million sorted cells. Study-level findings and limits: Although PCR might favor shorter templates, it would do so equally in patients and controls. Moderately but significantly shorter TCRB CDR3s were found in Type 1 diabetes patients in all four CD4+ subsets. VDJ junctions sequenced from type 1 diabetes patients showed fewer insertions and more deletions.

Sequenced material consisted of expressed TCRB transcripts (all of the isolated RNA was reverse transcribed). A few million reads were obtained on average from naive, central memory and regulatory T cell samples. Here immunoSEQ multiplex PCR was the method, and the copy in TCRdb shows in-frame clones only, minus some. The data contain more than 550,000 clones, over 11% of them singletons. In this sample, this clone turned up a few times. What it binds is unknown. V was cut by 8 bases and J by 8 bases, with 19 bases left in between. CDR1 and CDR2 from the germline V gene are SNHLY and FYNNEI. The length of the CDR3 is 14 residues.

This TCR derives from a man younger than 35 with type 1 diabetes. The V call is TRBV2, the J call TRBJ1-5; possibly TRBD1 for D (5 bases). The sample consisted of naive CD4+ T cells from blood. CDR3 amino acids: CASCILGPREPQHF. CDR3 coding DNA: TGTGCCAGCTGCATATTGGGGCCCAGGGAGCCCCAGCATTTT. Full variable domain (missing parts from reference TRBV2 and TRBJ1-5): EPEVTQTPSHQVTQMGQEVILRCVPISNHLYFYWYRQILGQKVEFLVSFYNNEISEKSEIFDDQFSVERPDGSNFTLKIRSTKLEDSAMYFCASCILGPREPQHFGDGTRLSIL.